One T cell receptor (beta chain) is described in this entry. These data are taken from a study of blood T cell repertoires in COVID-19. As for the study in general: Italy, Spain and the United States were the sources of the convalescent and acute COVID-19 samples. T cells, B-cell-depleted T cells, or PBMCs supplied cDNA or gDNA.

V trimming: 0 bases; J trimming: 5 bases; junction bases outside the gene matches: 10. Germline CDR1 SGHAT, CDR2 FQNNGV. The CDR3 consists of 17 residues. How the authors handled the data: The authors estimated nucleated cell counts from reference gene primer amplification. The table came from immunoSEQ multiplex PCR; TCRdb's copy has only in-frame clones and leaves some out. V and J calls and clone size follow that table, whereas D and trimming were derived from the DNA. Here the sample spans a few hundred thousand clones, roughly 84% being singletons. Sequenced sample: peripheral blood. The rearrangement uses TRBV11-2 and TRBJ2-3; 8 bases align to TRBD1. The source is a woman between 18 and 30 years old with acute or convalescent COVID-19. The CDR3 DNA follows: TGTGCCAGCAGCTTAGAGTCAGGCAGGGGGCGAAAAGATACGCAGTATTTT. It is translated as CASSLESGRGRKDTQYF.